This T cell receptor (beta chain) emerged from a study of blood T cell repertoires in COVID-19. Study-level information: Specimens from acute and convalescent COVID-19 originated in the United States, Italy and Spain. In each case, the material was cDNA or gDNA derived from T cells, B-cell-depleted T cells, or PBMCs.

The length of the CDR3 is 16 residues. Losses at the gene ends were 5 bases for V and 7 bases for J; bases not matched to a gene: 15. Germline values: CDR1 SGHAT, CDR2 FQNNGV. In the original analysis: Reference gene primer amplification in the assay estimated nucleated cell counts. Sequencing was performed with immunoSEQ multiplex PCR; in TCRdb, only in-frame clones are kept and a portion is missing. V and J calls and clone size come straight from that table; D and trimming were deduced from the DNA. This table holds 150,000 or so clones, around 89% found once. Material for sequencing was peripheral blood. The chain employs TRBV11-2 and TRBJ2-7, with 9 positions matching TRBD1. The clonotype originates from a woman in her thirties or forties with acute or convalescent COVID-19. The CDR3 DNA follows: TGTGCCAGCAGCCCCATTCGTGGACAGGGGTTAAGGGAGCAGTACTTC. Protein: CASSPIRGQGLREQYF.